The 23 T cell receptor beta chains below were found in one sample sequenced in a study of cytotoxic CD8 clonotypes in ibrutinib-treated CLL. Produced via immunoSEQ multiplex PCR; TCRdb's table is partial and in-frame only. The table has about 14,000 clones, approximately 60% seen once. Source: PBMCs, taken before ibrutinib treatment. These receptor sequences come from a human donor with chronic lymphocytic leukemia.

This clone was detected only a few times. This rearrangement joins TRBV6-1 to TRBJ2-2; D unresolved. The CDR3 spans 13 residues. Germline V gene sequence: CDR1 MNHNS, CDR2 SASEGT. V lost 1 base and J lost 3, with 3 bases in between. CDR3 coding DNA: TGTGCCAGCAGTGAAGATTACACCGGGGAGCTGTTTTTT. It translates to CASSEDYTGELFF.

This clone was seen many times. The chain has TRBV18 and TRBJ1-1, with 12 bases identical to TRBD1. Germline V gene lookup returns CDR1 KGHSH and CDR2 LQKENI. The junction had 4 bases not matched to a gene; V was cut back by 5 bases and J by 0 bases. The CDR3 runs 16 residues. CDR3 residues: CASSGTGGLLNTEAFF. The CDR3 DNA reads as TGTGCCAGCTCAGGGACAGGGGGCTTGCTGAACACTGAAGCTTTCTTT.

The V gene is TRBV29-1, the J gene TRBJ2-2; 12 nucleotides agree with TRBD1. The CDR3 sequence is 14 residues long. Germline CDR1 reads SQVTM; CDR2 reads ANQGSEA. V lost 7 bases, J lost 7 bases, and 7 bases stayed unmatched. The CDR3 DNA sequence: TGCAGCGGGGGACAGGGGGCGTCGGGCGGGGAGCTGTTTTTT. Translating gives CSGGQGASGGELFF.

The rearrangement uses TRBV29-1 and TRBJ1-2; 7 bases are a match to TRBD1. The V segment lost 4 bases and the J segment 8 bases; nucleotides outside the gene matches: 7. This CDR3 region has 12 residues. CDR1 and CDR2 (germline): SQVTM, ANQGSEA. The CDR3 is CSVGPGTDGYTF. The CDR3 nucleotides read TGCAGCGTTGGCCCAGGGACAGACGGCTACACCTTC.

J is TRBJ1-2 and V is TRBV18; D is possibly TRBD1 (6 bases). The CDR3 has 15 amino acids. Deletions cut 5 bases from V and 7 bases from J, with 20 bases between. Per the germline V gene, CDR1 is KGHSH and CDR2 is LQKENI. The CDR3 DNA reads TGTGCCAGCTCAGTAGGGACAATGGGCGAGAGTGGCTACACCTTC. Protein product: CASSVGTMGESGYTF.

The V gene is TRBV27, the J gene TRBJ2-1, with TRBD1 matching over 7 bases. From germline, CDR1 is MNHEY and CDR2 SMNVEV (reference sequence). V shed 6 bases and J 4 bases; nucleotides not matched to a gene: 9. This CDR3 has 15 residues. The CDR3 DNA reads TGTGCCAGCAGCTCTGGAACAGGGGCTTACAATGAGCAGTTCTTC. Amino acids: CASSSGTGAYNEQFF.

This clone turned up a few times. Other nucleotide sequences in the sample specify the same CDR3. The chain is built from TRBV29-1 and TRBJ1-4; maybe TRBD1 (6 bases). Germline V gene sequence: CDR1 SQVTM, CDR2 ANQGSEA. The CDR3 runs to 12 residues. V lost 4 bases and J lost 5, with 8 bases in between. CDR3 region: CSVGQGNEKLFF. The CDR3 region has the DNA TGCAGCGTTGGTCAGGGGAATGAAAAACTGTTTTTT.

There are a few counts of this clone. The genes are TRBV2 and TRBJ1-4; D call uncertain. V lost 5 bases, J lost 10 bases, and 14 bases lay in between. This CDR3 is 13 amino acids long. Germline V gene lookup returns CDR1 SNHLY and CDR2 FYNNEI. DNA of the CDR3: TGTGCCAGCAGTTCGAGCGGCCGAGGAAAACTGTTTTTT. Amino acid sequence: CASSSSGRGKLFF.

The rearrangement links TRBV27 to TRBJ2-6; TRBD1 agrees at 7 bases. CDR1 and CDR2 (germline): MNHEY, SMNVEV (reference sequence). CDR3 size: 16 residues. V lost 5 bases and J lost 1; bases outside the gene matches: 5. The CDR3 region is CASSGDRVSGANVLTF. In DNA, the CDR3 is TGTGCCAGCAGTGGCGACAGGGTATCTGGGGCCAACGTCCTGACTTTC.

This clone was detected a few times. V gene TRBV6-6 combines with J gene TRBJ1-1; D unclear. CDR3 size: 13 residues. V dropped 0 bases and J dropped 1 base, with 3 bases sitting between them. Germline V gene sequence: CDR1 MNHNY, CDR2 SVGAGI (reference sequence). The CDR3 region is CASSYSQNTEAFF. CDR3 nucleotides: TGTGCCAGCAGTTACTCCCAGAACACTGAAGCTTTCTTT.

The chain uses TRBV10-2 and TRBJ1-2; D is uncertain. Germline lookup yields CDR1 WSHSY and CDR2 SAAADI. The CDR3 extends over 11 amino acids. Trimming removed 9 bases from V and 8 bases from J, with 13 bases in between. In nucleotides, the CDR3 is TGCGCCAGTTGGGTCGACCCGGGCTACACCTTC. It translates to CASWVDPGYTF.

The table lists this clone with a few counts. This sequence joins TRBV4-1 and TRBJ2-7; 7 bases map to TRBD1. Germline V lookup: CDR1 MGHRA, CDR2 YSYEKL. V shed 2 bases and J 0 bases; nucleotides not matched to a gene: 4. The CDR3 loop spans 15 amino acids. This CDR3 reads CASSQNRDSSYEQYF. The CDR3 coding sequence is TGCGCCAGCAGCCAAAACCGGGACAGCTCCTACGAGCAGTACTTC.

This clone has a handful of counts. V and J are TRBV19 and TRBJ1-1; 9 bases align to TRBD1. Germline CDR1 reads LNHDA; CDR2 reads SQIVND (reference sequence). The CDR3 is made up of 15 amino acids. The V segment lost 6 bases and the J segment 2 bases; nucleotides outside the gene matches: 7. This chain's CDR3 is CASRDGTGPNTEAFF. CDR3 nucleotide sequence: TGTGCCAGTAGGGACGGGACAGGGCCTAACACTGAAGCTTTCTTT.

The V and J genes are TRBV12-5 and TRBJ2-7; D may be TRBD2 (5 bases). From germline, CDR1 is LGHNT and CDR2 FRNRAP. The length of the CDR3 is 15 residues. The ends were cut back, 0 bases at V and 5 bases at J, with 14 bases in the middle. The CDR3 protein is CASGLVPGPGDEQYF. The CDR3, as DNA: TGTGCTAGTGGTTTGGTTCCGGGCCCCGGGGACGAGCAGTACTTC.

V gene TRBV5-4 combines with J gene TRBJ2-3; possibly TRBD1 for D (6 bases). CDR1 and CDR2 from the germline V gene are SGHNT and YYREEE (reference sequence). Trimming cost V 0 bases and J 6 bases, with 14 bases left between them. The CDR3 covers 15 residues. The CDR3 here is CASSLAGVGADTQYF. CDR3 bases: TGTGCCAGCAGCTTGGCAGGGGTCGGGGCTGATACGCAGTATTTT.

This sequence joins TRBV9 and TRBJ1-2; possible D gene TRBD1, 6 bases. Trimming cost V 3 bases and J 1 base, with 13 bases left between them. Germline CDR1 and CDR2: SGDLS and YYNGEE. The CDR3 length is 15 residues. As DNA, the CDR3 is TGTGCCAGCAGCGCTTCGGACAGCATTAACTATGGCTACACCTTC. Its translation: CASSASDSINYGYTF.

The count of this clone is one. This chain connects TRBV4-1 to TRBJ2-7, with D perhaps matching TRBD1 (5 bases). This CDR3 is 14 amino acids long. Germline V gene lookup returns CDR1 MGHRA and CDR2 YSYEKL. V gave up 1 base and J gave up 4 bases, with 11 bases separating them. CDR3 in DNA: TGCGCCAGCAGCCAAGCAGGGTCATGGTACGAGCAGTACTTC. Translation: CASSQAGSWYEQYF.

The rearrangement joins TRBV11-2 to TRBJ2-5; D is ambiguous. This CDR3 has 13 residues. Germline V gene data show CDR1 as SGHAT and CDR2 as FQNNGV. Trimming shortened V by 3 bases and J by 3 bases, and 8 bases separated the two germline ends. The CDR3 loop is CASSFDFEETQYF. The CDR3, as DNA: TGTGCCAGCAGCTTTGACTTCGAAGAGACCCAGTACTTC.

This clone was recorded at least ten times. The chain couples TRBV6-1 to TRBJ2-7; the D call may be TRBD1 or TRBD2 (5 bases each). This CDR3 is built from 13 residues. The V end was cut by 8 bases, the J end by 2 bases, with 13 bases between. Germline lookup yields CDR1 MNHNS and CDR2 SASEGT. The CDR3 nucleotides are TGTGCCAGCGGGGGAACAGATACCTACGAGCAGTACTTC. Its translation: CASGGTDTYEQYF.

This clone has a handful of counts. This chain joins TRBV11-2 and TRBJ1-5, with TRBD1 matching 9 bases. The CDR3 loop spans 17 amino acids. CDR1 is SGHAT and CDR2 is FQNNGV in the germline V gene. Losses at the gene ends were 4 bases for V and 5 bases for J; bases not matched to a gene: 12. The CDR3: CASSSTAGTGSDQPQHF. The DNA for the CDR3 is TGTGCCAGCAGCTCAACAGCCGGGACAGGGTCCGATCAGCCCCAGCATTTT.

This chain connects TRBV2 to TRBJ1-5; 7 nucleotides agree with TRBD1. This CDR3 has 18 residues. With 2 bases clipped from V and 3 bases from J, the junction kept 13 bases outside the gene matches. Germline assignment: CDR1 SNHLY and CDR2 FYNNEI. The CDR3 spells CASSERGATGDYNQPQHF. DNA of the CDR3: TGTGCCAGCAGTGAAAGGGGAGCTACAGGGGACTACAATCAGCCCCAGCATTTT.

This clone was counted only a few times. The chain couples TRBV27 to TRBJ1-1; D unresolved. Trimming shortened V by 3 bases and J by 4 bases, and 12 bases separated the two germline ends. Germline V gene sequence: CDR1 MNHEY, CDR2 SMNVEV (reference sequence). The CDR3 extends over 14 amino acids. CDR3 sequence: CASSFSGFGTEAFF. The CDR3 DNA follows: TGTGCCAGCAGTTTCTCGGGGTTTGGCACTGAAGCTTTCTTT.

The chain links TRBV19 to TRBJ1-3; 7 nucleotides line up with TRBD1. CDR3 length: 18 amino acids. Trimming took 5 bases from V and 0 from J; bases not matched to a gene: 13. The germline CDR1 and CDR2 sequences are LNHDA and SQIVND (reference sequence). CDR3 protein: CASSQDRPLHLSGNTIYF. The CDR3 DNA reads TGTGCCAGTAGTCAGGACAGGCCACTTCACCTCTCTGGAAACACCATATATTTT. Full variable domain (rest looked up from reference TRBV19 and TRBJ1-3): DGGITQSPKYLFRKEGQNVTLSCEQNLNHDAMYWYRQDPGQGLRLIYYSQIVNDFQKGDIAEGYSVSREKKESFPLTVTSAQKNPTAFYLCASSQDRPLHLSGNTIYFGEGSWLTVV.